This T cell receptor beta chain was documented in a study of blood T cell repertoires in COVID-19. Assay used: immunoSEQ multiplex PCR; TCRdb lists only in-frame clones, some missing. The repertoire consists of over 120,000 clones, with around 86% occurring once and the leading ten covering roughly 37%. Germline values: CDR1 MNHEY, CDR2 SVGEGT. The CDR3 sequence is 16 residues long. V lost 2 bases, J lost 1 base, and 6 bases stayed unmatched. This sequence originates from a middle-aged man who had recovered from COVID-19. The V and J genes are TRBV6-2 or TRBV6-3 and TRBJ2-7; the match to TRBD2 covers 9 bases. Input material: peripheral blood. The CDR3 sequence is CASSYEAGGSSYEQYF. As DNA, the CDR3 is TGTGCCAGCAGTTACGAGGCGGGGGGGTCTTCCTACGAGCAGTACTTC.